These 26 T cell receptor beta chains share one sample of origin, sequenced in a study of response to subunit inactivated influenza vaccine. TCRdb re-analysed the RT-PCR reads in MiXCR, keeping a single row per CDR3 protein. This table has about 540,000 distinct CDR3 sequences, approximately 20% appearing once. This same sample was also taken into another study, of T cells expressing NK-cell markers. That source notes: Generation of TCR beta cDNA was performed by 5'RACE template switching incorporating UMIs.

Sequences were derived from CD4+ T cells sorted from PBMCs, sampled 11 to 12 days after vaccination. These receptor sequences come from a man aged 45-65 years who received an inactivated influenza vaccine.

The DNA of the CDR3 is TGTGCCAGCAGCTTTTCAGGGTTTTACCAAGAGACCCAGTACTTC. This translates into CASSFSGFYQETQYF. The V and J genes are TRBV7-8 and TRBJ2-5, with D tentatively TRBD1 (5 bases). Per the germline V gene, CDR1 is SGHVS and CDR2 is FQNEAQ. The CDR3 is 15 residues long. The V and J ends lost 3 bases and 0 bases respectively, with 11 bases between them.

The chain couples TRBV7-3 to TRBJ2-1, with 14 positions matching TRBD2. V dropped 5 bases and J dropped 6; count of bases not matched to a gene: 6. Germline-derived CDR1 and CDR2 are SGHTA and FQGTGA. The CDR3 covers 16 residues. DNA of the CDR3: TGTGCCAGCAGCCACATGACTAGCGGGAGGGCCAATGAGCAGTTCTTC. Its protein product is CASSHMTSGRANEQFF.

The chain uses TRBV4-1 and TRBJ1-5, with D possibly TRBD1 on 5 matching bases. CDR3 length equals 15 residues. Germline V CDR1 and CDR2: MGHRA, YSYEKL. V shed 1 base and J shed 3 bases, with 10 bases lying between them. CDR3 nucleotide sequence: TGCGCCAGCAGCCAAGGACAGACCTACAATCAGCCCCAGCATTTT. Its protein is CASSQGQTYNQPQHF.

This clonotype was detected only a few times. The rearrangement links TRBV9 to TRBJ2-2, with TRBD2 matching over 11 bases. This CDR3 comprises 16 residues. Germline CDR1 reads SGDLS; CDR2 reads YYNGEE. J lost 3 bases, V lost 3 bases, and 4 bases had no gene match. The CDR3 here is CASSGGTSGYTGELFF. In DNA, the CDR3 is TGTGCCAGCAGCGGCGGGACTAGCGGATACACCGGGGAGCTGTTTTTT. Full variable domain (remainder filled in from reference TRBV9 and TRBJ2-2): DSGVTQTPKHLITATGQRVTLRCSPRSGDLSVYWYQQSLDQGLQFLIQYYNGEERAKGNILERFSAQQFPDLHSELNLSSLELGDSALYFCASSGGTSGYTGELFFGEGSRLTVL.

V and J are TRBV5-1 and TRBJ2-7, with D possibly TRBD1 on 6 matching bases. Trimming shortened V by 5 bases and J by 1 base, and 16 bases separated the two germline ends. Germline CDR1 SGHRS, CDR2 YFSETQ. The CDR3 is made up of 15 amino acids. CDR3 amino acids: CASRFLGANSYEQYF. The CDR3 coding sequence is TGCGCCAGCAGGTTTTTGGGGGCAAATTCCTACGAGCAGTACTTC.

V is TRBV7-9 and J is TRBJ2-5; TRBD2 matches at 7 bases. The J segment lost 5 bases and the V segment lost 5 bases, leaving 11 bases of the junction unmatched. This CDR3 is 15 amino acids long. Germline-derived CDR1 and CDR2 are SEHNR and FQNEAQ (reference sequence). For the CDR3, the DNA is TGTGCCAGCAGCCCCCGGCGGGAGATTGGGGAGACCCAGTACTTC. Translating it yields CASSPRREIGETQYF.

This clonotype has more than one count but fewer than ten. The CDR3 sequence is CASSLSWGRNSPLHF. CDR3 in DNA: TGTGCCAGCAGTTTATCCTGGGGCCGGAATTCACCCCTCCACTTT. The chain couples TRBV27 to TRBJ1-6; tentatively, D is TRBD1 (5 bases). V was clipped by 0 bases and J by 7 bases, with 10 bases between them. In germline, CDR1 is MNHEY, CDR2 SMNVEV (reference sequence). CDR3 length equals 15 residues.

This clonotype was observed a handful of times. V usage is TRBV5-1 and J usage is TRBJ1-2; maybe TRBD1 (5 bases). The CDR3 consists of 15 residues. Trimming removed 2 bases at V and 4 bases at J, with 15 bases between. Per the germline V gene, CDR1 is SGHRS and CDR2 is YFSETQ. CDR3 nucleotide sequence: TGCGCCAGCAGCTTCGAGCTCCGGGGGAGCTATGGCTACACCTTC. Amino acids: CASSFELRGSYGYTF.

This clonotype was observed a few times. This rearrangement joins TRBV19 to TRBJ2-1, with TRBD2 matching 7 bases. This CDR3 spans 14 amino acids. Germline V lookup: CDR1 LNHDA, CDR2 SQIVND (reference sequence). V shed 3 bases and J 3 bases; nucleotides not matched to a gene: 2. The CDR3 loop is CASSMGGYYNEQFF. CDR3 bases: TGTGCCAGTAGTATGGGGGGGTACTACAATGAGCAGTTCTTC.

This clonotype was seen only a few times. The rearrangement links TRBV4-1 to TRBJ2-7; D unclear. The CDR3 has 16 residues. Germline V gene data show CDR1 as MGHRA and CDR2 as YSYEKL. Trimming took off 0 bases at V and 4 bases at J, with 16 bases between the two ends. CDR3 DNA sequence: TGCGCCAGCAGCCAAGATTTCAGACCGTCCGTGTACGAGCAGTACTTC. Its protein product is CASSQDFRPSVYEQYF.

This clonotype has at least ten counts. This chain joins TRBV2 and TRBJ1-1; D is perhaps TRBD1 (5 bases). CDR1 and CDR2 (germline): SNHLY, FYNNEI. The CDR3 totals 13 residues. V lost 3 bases and J 5 bases, leaving 10 bases between the germline ends. The CDR3 loop is CASSDGRATEAFF. CDR3 coding DNA: TGTGCCAGCAGTGACGGCAGGGCGACTGAAGCTTTCTTT.

V is TRBV18 and J is TRBJ1-1; D is unresolved. There are 14 residues in the CDR3. V was cut by 2 bases and J by 4 bases, with 11 bases left in between. Germline V gene data show CDR1 as KGHSH and CDR2 as LQKENI. The DNA of the CDR3 is TGTGCCAGCTCACCAGGCAGGTCGGGCACTGAAGCTTTCTTT. Its protein product is CASSPGRSGTEAFF.

This clonotype appeared a few times. The chain combines TRBV11-2 with TRBJ2-1, with a weak D call TRBD2 (7 bases). The CDR3 covers 13 residues. V gave up 1 base and J gave up 13 bases, with 14 bases separating them. In germline, CDR1 is SGHAT, CDR2 FQNNGV. CDR3 region: CASSLATRGGQFF. CDR3 coding DNA: TGTGCCAGCAGCTTAGCGACTAGGGGGGGCCAGTTCTTC.

This clonotype was observed a handful of times. The chain has TRBV2 and TRBJ2-3; TRBD2 might be the D (6 bases). Germline V CDR1 and CDR2: SNHLY, FYNNEI. The CDR3 consists of 14 residues. V gave up 4 bases and J gave up 0 bases, with 8 bases separating them. The DNA of the CDR3 is TGTGCCAGCAGTGGAGGACTAAGCACAGATACGCAGTATTTT. It is translated as CASSGGLSTDTQYF. The whole variable domain, remainder taken from reference TRBV2 and TRBJ2-3, is EPEVTQTPSHQVTQMGQEVILRCVPISNHLYFYWYRQILGQKVEFLVSFYNNEISEKSEIFDDQFSVERPDGSNFTLKIRSTKLEDSAMYFCASSGGLSTDTQYFGPGTRLTVL.

This clonotype occurred once. The rearrangement joins TRBV7-2 to TRBJ2-3; 13 bases line up with TRBD2. The V segment lost 4 bases and the J segment 4 bases; nucleotides outside the gene matches: 8. Germline V lookup: CDR1 SGHTA, CDR2 FQGNSA. This CDR3 comprises 17 residues. This CDR3 is CASSSRTSGRSPDTQYF. The CDR3 DNA sequence: TGTGCCAGCAGCTCCAGGACTAGCGGGAGATCCCCAGATACGCAGTATTTT.

This clonotype was observed a handful of times. The chain joins TRBV7-9 to TRBJ2-3; no clear D gene. V lost 1 base to trimming and J lost 0 bases, with 8 bases between them. Looked up from germline, CDR1 is SEHNR and CDR2 is FQNEAQ (reference sequence). The CDR3 is 15 residues long. The chain's CDR3 is CASSLEASSTDTQYF. CDR3 nucleotides: TGTGCCAGCAGCTTAGAAGCCTCTAGCACAGATACGCAGTATTTT. Looking up the rest from reference TRBV7-9 and TRBJ2-3 gives the full variable domain: DTGVSQNPRHKITKRGQNVTFRCDPISEHNRLYWYRQTLGQGPEFLTYFQNEAQLEKSRLLSDRFSAERPKGSFSTLEIQRTEQGDSAMYLCASSLEASSTDTQYFGPGTRLTVL.

This clonotype occurred once. The rearrangement links TRBV18 to TRBJ2-7; 7 nucleotides align to TRBD2. CDR3 length: 14 residues. The junction had 10 bases not matched to a gene; V was cut back by 11 bases and J by 0 bases. The germline V gene has CDR1 KGHSH and CDR2 LQKENI. The CDR3 DNA reads as TGTGCCGGCCCAAGCGGGGAGAACTCCTACGAGCAGTACTTC. Translation gives CAGPSGENSYEQYF.

This clonotype was counted between two and nine times. This chain links TRBV11-2 with TRBJ2-1; 7 bases map to TRBD2. The CDR3 runs to 18 residues. Germline V gene data show CDR1 as SGHAT and CDR2 as FQNNGV. Trimming removed 1 base from V and 0 bases from J; junction bases left unmatched: 9. The CDR3 is CASSLVLSGGGSYNEQFF. Written as DNA, the CDR3 is TGTGCCAGCAGCTTAGTACTCTCCGGCGGGGGCTCCTACAATGAGCAGTTCTTC.

The chain couples TRBV19 to TRBJ1-5; 8 bases are shared with TRBD1. This CDR3 has 14 amino acids. The V segment lost 7 bases and the J segment 7 bases; nucleotides outside the gene matches: 9. Germline assignment: CDR1 LNHDA and CDR2 SQIVND (reference sequence). The CDR3 bases are TGTGCCAGTACCCTTGGACAGGGCGGCCAGCCCCAGCATTTT. Amino acids: CASTLGQGGQPQHF.

In its sample, this clonotype was seen a few times. The V and J genes are TRBV3-1 and TRBJ2-5; possible D gene TRBD2, 6 bases. The V and J ends lost 0 bases and 9 bases respectively, with 11 bases between them. Germline-derived CDR1 and CDR2 are LGHDT and YNNKEL (reference sequence). This CDR3 is built from 13 residues. The CDR3 spells CASSQDTGGPQYF. Written as DNA, the CDR3 is TGTGCCAGCAGCCAAGATACCGGAGGGCCCCAGTACTTC.

In its sample, this clonotype was seen many times. The V and J genes are TRBV7-2 and TRBJ2-2, with D unclear. The V gene's germline CDR1 is SGHTA and CDR2 FQGNSA. Trimming cost V 6 bases and J 5 bases, with 10 bases left between them. This CDR3 contains 13 residues. Here the CDR3 reads CASSPVGTGELFF. The CDR3 DNA reads TGTGCCAGCAGTCCGGTGGGTACCGGGGAGCTGTTTTTT. Full variable domain (outside the CDR3, taken from reference TRBV7-2 and TRBJ2-2): GAGVSQSPSNKVTEKGKDVELRCDPISGHTALYWYRQSLGQGLEFLIYFQGNSAPDKSGLPSDRFSAERTGGSVSTLTIQRTQQEDSAVYLCASSPVGTGELFFGEGSRLTVL.

J is TRBJ2-5 and V is TRBV18, with D tentatively TRBD1 or TRBD2 (5 bases each). In germline, CDR1 is KGHSH, CDR2 LQKENI. With 3 bases removed from V and 2 bases from J, the gap between germline ends came to 10 bases. This CDR3 is 14 amino acids long. The CDR3 loop reads CASSPGRRQETQYF. The CDR3 DNA is TGTGCCAGCTCACCGGGACGGAGACAAGAGACCCAGTACTTC.

This clonotype was seen only a few times. The V gene is TRBV7-2, the J gene TRBJ2-6, with a possible D match to TRBD2 (6 bases). The CDR3 consists of 15 residues. Germline CDR1 reads SGHTA; CDR2 reads FQGNSA. Trimming cost V 5 bases and J 0 bases, with 8 bases left between them. DNA for the CDR3: TGTGCCAGCAGCCCCGGGAGCTCTGGGGCCAACGTCCTGACTTTC. As protein: CASSPGSSGANVLTF.

This clonotype was detected a few times. V and J are TRBV6-2 or TRBV6-3 and TRBJ2-1; tentatively, D is TRBD1 (6 bases). The CDR3 is 13 residues long. The germline V gene encodes CDR1 MNHEY and CDR2 SVGEGT. The V gene lost 6 bases and the J gene lost 9 bases, with 15 bases spanning the gap. The CDR3: CASRPTTGTEQFF. The CDR3 DNA follows: TGTGCCAGCAGACCGACAACAGGGACTGAGCAGTTCTTC.

This clonotype was seen only a few times. The chain combines TRBV11-2 with TRBJ1-2; D remains ambiguous. Trimming cost V 5 bases and J 4 bases, with 14 bases left between them. This CDR3 is built from 14 residues. The germline gives CDR1 SGHAT, CDR2 FQNNGV. The CDR3: CASSINPRGYGYTF. The CDR3 DNA sequence: TGTGCCAGCAGCATCAACCCCCGGGGCTATGGCTACACCTTC.

The J gene is TRBJ2-1, the V gene TRBV29-1; D is perhaps TRBD1 or TRBD2 (6 bases each). Trimming removed 3 bases at V and 0 bases at J, with 15 bases between. The CDR3 loop spans 16 amino acids. CDR1 is SQVTM, CDR2 ANQGSEA, per germline. This chain's CDR3 is CSVDGGGHPSYNEQFF. CDR3 DNA sequence: TGCAGCGTTGACGGGGGCGGCCATCCCTCCTACAATGAGCAGTTCTTC.